The source of this TCR beta chain is a study of blood T cell repertoires in COVID-19. Study as a whole: T cells, B-cell-depleted T cells, or PBMCs provided the cDNA or gDNA that served as material.

This CDR3 spans 14 amino acids. The V gene's germline CDR1 is SGDLS and CDR2 YYNGEE. V dropped 0 bases and J dropped 4 bases, with 10 bases sitting between them. Self-reported history from a screening survey and questionnaire set each donor's cohort. Clones were sequenced by immunoSEQ multiplex PCR, and TCRdb holds only the in-frame ones, with some missing. The sample lists a few hundred thousand clones; around 89% were seen once. The rearrangement links TRBV9 to TRBJ1-2, with a tentative D call TRBD1 (5 bases). The TCR originated in a woman in her thirties or forties who had recovered from COVID-19. Specimen: PBMCs or T cells enriched from blood (not recorded which). CDR3 loop: CASSVEGQTYGYTF. DNA for the CDR3: TGTGCCAGCAGCGTAGAGGGGCAGACCTATGGCTACACCTTC.